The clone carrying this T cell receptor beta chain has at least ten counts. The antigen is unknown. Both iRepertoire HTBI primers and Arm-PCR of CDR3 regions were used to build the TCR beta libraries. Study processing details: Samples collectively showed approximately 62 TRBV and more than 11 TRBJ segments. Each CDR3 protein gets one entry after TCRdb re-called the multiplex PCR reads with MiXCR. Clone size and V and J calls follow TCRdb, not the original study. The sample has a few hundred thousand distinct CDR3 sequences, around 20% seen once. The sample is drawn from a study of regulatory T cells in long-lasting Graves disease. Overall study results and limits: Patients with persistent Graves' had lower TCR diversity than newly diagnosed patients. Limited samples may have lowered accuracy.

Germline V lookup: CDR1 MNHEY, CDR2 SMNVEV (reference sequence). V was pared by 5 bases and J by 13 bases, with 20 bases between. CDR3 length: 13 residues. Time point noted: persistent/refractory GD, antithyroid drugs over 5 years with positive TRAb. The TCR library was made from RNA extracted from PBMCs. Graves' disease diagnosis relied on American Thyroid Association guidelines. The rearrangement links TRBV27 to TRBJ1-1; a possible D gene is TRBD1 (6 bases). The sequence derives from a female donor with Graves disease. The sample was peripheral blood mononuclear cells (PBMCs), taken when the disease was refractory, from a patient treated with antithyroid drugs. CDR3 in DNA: TGTGCCAGCAGTCAAGCTTCCGGGACACGAGGTTTCTTT. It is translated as CASSQASGTRGFF.